This TCR beta chain was found in a study of T cells in Graves' hyperthyroidism and ophthalmopathy. Broader study findings: The majority of expanded thyroid clonotypes above 0.001 also appeared in blood.

The investigators amplified TCR beta CDR3 regions from RNA transcripts. A set of HTBI primers served as the primers for a first-round RT-PCR of the TCR CDR3. MiXCR, applied by TCRdb to the multiplex PCR reads, yields one record per CDR3 protein. The sample shows some 500,000 distinct CDR3 sequences, around 22% of them seen only once. Ophthalmopathy cases met thresholds of Clinical Activity Score at least 3, NOSPECS grade at least 4 and duration under 3 months. Uncontrolled infection, other autoimmune disease, pregnancy or lactation led to exclusion. This CDR3 has 16 residues. Trimming removed 6 bases at V and 6 bases at J, with 23 bases between. The germline V gene encodes CDR1 MDHEN and CDR2 SYDVKM. This clonotype was counted a few times. What it recognizes is unknown.

The sequence was collected from a woman in her twenties or thirties with Graves' ophthalmopathy. V gene TRBV28 combines with J gene TRBJ1-1; the D is unclear. The sample was blood. The CDR3, as DNA: TGTGCCAGCAGCGTCCCCGGTCCTCCGGAGACGGCTGAAGCTTTCTTT. It yields the protein CASSVPGPPETAEAFF.